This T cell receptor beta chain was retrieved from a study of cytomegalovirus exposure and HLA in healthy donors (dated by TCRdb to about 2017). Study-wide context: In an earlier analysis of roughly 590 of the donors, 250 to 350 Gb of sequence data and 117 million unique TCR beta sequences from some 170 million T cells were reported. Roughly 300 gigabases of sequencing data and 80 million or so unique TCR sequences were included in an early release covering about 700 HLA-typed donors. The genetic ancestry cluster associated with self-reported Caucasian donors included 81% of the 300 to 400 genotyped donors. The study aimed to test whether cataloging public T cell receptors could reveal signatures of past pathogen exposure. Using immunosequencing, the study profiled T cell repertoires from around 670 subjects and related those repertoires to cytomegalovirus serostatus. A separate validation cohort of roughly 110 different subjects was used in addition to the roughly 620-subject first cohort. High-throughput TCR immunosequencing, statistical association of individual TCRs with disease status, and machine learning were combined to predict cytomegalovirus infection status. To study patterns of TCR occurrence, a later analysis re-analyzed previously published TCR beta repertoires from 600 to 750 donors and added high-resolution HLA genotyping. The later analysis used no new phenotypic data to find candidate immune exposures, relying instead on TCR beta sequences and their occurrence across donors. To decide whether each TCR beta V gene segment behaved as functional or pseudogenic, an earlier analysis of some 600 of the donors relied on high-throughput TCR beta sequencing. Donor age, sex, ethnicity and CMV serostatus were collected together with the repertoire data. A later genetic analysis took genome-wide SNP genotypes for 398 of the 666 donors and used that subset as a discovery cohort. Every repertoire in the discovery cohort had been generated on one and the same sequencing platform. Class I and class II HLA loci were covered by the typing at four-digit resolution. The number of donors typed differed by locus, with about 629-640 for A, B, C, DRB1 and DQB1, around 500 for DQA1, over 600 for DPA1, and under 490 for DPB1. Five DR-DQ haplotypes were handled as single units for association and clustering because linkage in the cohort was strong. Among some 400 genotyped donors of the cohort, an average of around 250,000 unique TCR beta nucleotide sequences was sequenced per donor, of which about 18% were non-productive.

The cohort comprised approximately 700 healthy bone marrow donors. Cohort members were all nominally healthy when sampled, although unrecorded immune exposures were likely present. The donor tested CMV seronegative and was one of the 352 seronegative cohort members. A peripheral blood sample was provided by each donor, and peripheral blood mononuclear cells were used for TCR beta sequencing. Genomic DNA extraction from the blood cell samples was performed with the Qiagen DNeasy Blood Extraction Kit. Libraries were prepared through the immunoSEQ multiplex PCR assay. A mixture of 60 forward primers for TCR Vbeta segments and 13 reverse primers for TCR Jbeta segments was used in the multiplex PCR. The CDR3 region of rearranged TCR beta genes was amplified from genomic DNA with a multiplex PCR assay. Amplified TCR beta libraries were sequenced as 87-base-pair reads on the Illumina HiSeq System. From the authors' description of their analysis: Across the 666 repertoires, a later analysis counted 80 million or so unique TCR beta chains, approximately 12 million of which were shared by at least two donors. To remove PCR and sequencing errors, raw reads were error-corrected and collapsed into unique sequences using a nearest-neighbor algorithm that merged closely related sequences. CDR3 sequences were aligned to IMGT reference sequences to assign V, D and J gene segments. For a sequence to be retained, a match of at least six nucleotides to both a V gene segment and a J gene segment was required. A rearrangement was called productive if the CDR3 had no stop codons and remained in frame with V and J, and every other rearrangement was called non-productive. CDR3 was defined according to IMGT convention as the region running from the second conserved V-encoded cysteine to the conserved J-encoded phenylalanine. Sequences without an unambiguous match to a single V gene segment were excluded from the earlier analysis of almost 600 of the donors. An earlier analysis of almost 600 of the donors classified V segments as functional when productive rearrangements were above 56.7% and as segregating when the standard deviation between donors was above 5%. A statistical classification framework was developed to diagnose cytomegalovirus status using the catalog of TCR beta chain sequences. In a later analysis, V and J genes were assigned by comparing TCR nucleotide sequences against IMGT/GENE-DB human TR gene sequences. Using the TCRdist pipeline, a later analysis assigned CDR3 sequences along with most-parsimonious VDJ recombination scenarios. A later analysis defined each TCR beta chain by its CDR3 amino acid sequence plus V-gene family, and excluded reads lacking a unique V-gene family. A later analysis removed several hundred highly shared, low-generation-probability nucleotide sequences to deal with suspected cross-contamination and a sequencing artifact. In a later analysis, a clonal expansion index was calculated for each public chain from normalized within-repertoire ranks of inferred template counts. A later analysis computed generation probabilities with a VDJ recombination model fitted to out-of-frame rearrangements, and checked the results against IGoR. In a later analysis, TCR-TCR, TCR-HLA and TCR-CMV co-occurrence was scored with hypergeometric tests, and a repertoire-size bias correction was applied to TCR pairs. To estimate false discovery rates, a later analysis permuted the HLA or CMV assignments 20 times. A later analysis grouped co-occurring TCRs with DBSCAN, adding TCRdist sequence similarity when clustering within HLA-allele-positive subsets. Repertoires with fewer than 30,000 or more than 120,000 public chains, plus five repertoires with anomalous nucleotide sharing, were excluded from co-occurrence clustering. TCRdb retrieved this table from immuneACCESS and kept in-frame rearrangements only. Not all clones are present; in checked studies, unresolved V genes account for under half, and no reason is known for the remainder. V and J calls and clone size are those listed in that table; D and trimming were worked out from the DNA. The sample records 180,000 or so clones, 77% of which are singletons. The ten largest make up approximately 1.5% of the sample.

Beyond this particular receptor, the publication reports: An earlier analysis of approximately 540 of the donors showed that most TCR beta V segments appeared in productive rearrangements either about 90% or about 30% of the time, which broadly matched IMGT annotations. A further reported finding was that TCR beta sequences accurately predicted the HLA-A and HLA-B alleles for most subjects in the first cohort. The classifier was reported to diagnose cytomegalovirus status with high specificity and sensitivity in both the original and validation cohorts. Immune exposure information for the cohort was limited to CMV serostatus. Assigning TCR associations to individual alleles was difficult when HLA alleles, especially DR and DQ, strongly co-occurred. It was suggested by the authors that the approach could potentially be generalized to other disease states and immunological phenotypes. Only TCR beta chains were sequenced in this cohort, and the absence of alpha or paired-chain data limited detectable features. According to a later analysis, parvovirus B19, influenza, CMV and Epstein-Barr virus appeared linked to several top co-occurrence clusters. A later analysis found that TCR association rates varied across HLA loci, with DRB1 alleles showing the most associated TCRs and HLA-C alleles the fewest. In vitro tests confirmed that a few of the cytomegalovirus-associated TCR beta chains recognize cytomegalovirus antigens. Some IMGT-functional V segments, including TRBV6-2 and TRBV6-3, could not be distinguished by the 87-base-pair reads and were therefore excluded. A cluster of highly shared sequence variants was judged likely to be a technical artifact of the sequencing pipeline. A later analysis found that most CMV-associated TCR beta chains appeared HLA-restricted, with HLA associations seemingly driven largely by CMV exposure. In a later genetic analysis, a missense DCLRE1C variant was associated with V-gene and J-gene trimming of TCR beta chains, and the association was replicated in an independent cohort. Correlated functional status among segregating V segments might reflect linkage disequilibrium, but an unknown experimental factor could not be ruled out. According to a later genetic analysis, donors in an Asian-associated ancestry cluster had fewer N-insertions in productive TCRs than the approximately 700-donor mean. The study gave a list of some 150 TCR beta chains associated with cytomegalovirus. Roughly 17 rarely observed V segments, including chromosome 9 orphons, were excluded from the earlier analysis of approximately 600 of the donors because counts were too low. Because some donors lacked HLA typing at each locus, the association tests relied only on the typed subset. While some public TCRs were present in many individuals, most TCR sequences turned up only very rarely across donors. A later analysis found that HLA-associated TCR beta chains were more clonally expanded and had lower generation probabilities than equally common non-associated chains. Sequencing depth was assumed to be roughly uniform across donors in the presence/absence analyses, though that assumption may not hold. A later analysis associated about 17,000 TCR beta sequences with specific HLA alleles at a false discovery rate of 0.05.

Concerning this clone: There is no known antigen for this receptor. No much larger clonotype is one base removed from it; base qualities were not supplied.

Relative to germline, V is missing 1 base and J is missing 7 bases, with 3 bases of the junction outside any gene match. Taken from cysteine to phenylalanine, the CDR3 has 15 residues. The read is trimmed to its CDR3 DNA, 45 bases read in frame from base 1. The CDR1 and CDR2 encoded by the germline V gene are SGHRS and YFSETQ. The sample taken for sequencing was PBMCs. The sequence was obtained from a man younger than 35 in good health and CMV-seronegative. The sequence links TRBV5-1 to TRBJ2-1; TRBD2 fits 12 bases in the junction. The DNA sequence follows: TGCGCCAGCAGCTTGAACCTAGCGGGGGGGAATGAGCAGTTCTTC. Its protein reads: CASSLNLAGGNEQFF.